The 19 T cell receptor beta chains below were found in one sample sequenced in a study of cytomegalovirus exposure and HLA in healthy donors. The primer mix had 60 Vbeta and 13 Jbeta primers. This table comes from immunoSEQ multiplex PCR, and its TCRdb copy is limited to in-frame clones, with some not included. In the table there are about 200,000 clones, approximately 79% of which are singletons. Sequences were obtained from PBMCs. The receptors shown here come from a girl aged 10-17 years in good health and CMV-seropositive.

The genes are TRBV6-5 and TRBJ1-4, with 10 bases identical to TRBD1. The CDR3 consists of 15 residues. Losses at the gene ends were 2 bases for V and 5 bases for J; bases not matched to a gene: 2. Germline CDR1 and CDR2: MNHEY and SVGAGI. CDR3 region: CASSYLGQGNEKLFF. The CDR3 coding sequence is TGTGCCAGCAGTTACCTGGGACAGGGGAATGAAAAACTGTTTTTT.

The gene calls are TRBV19 and TRBJ1-5; 9 positions agree with TRBD1. Per the germline V gene, CDR1 is LNHDA and CDR2 is SQIVND (reference sequence). The junction had 7 bases not matched to a gene; V was cut back by 0 bases and J by 1 base. This CDR3 is 18 amino acids long. The CDR3 region is CASSIDSGQGFSNQPQHF. CDR3 in DNA: TGTGCCAGTAGTATAGATTCCGGACAGGGGTTCAGCAATCAGCCCCAGCATTTT.

The chain is built from TRBV14 and TRBJ1-2; 7 bases line up with TRBD1. With 3 bases clipped from V and 4 bases from J, the junction kept 11 bases outside the gene matches. The CDR3 covers 16 residues. Germline CDR1 is SGHDN and CDR2 is FVKESK. In DNA, the CDR3 is TGTGCCAGCAGCCAGGGCAGGGGGGCGCTTGGCTATGGCTACACCTTC. It is translated as CASSQGRGALGYGYTF.

V is TRBV18 and J is TRBJ2-1; D is perhaps TRBD2 (6 bases). With 4 bases removed from V and 13 bases from J, the gap between germline ends came to 14 bases. This CDR3 comprises 12 residues. Germline CDR1 KGHSH, CDR2 LQKENI. In DNA, the CDR3 is TGTGCCAGCTCACTTTCTTGGGGGGTCCAGTTCTTC. As protein: CASSLSWGVQFF.

The chain uses TRBV7-2 and TRBJ1-2; 9 positions agree with TRBD1. V shed 1 base, J shed 8 bases, and the junction held 5 bases outside the gene matches. The germline V gene encodes CDR1 SGHTA and CDR2 FQGNSA. The CDR3 extends over 14 amino acids. The CDR3 reads CASSLVQGAGGYTF. CDR3 DNA: TGTGCCAGCAGCTTAGTACAGGGGGCAGGGGGCTACACCTTC.

This chain links TRBV5-1 with TRBJ1-1, with D tentatively TRBD1 (5 bases). Germline CDR1 SGHRS, CDR2 YFSETQ. The ends were cut back, 4 bases at V and 4 bases at J, with 20 bases in the middle. The CDR3 is 16 residues long. CDR3 sequence: CASSKGPLEGGTEAFF. The CDR3 DNA reads as TGCGCCAGCAGCAAGGGACCCCTGGAGGGAGGCACTGAAGCTTTCTTT.

This rearrangement joins TRBV9 to TRBJ2-2, with 7 bases lining up with TRBD2. The CDR3 covers 15 residues. Unmatched junction bases numbered 8, after V lost 3 bases and J lost 6 bases. Looked up from germline, CDR1 is SGDLS and CDR2 is YYNGEE. The CDR3 region is CASSGRTSSAGELFF. The DNA for the CDR3 is TGTGCCAGCAGCGGACGGACTAGTAGCGCCGGGGAGCTGTTTTTT.

This clone has just one count. This chain links TRBV4-1 with TRBJ2-2; TRBD1 matches at 8 bases. With V trimmed by 6 bases and J by 3 bases, 3 bases remained unmatched. CDR1 is MGHRA and CDR2 is YSYEKL in the germline V gene. The CDR3 contains 14 residues. The chain's CDR3 is CASSTQGDTGELFF. The CDR3 coding sequence is TGCGCCAGCAGTACACAGGGGGACACCGGGGAGCTGTTTTTT.

The chain's CDR3 is CASSDVLRRRPNSPLHF. Written as DNA, the CDR3 is TGTGCCAGCAGTGACGTCCTCCGACGCAGGCCTAATTCACCCCTCCACTTT. This chain connects TRBV25-1 to TRBJ1-6; D not resolved. The CDR3 length is 17 residues. V was trimmed by 3 bases and J by 6 bases, leaving 18 bases between them. The germline gives CDR1 MGHDK, CDR2 SYGVNS.

This chain links TRBV4-2 with TRBJ2-7; D call uncertain. The CDR3 consists of 16 residues. V lost 4 bases, J lost 3 bases, and 19 bases lay in between. Germline V lookup: CDR1 LGHNA, CDR2 YNFKEQ. The CDR3 spells CASSRYRVSPDYEQYF. DNA of the CDR3: TGTGCCAGCAGCCGGTACCGGGTCTCACCGGACTACGAGCAGTACTTC.

This clone was picked up a small number of times. This chain connects TRBV5-4 to TRBJ1-2, with 8 bases fitting TRBD1. This CDR3 region has 14 residues. The J segment lost 4 bases and the V segment lost 0 bases, leaving 2 bases of the junction unmatched. CDR1 SGHNT and CDR2 YYREEE come from the germline V gene (reference sequence). CDR3 sequence (DNA): TGTGCCAGCAGCTTGGACAGGGGGGGCTATGGCTACACCTTC. Protein sequence: CASSLDRGGYGYTF.

The chain joins TRBV14 to TRBJ2-3, with TRBD1 identical over 10 bases. Losses at the gene ends were 1 base for V and 3 bases for J; bases not matched to a gene: 4. The CDR3 is 16 residues long. Germline V gene data show CDR1 as SGHDN and CDR2 as FVKESK. CDR3 bases: TGTGCCAGCAGCCAAGCGCGGGACAGGGGAACAGATACGCAGTATTTT. Its protein is CASSQARDRGTDTQYF.

The chain joins TRBV5-1 to TRBJ2-1, with 8 bases that match TRBD2. From germline, CDR1 is SGHRS and CDR2 YFSETQ. CDR3 length equals 15 residues. The V gene end was trimmed by 0 bases and the J gene end by 4 bases; junction bases not matched to a gene: 3. DNA for the CDR3: TGCGCCAGCAGCTTGGTCCCGGGGGGGTACAATGAGCAGTTCTTC. Protein: CASSLVPGGYNEQFF.

V gene TRBV2 combines with J gene TRBJ2-5; TRBD2 might be the D (5 bases). The germline V gene encodes CDR1 SNHLY and CDR2 FYNNEI. This CDR3 has 13 amino acids. The germline V and J ends were trimmed by 8 bases and 2 bases, with 12 bases remaining between them. The CDR3 sequence: CASGSVEQETQYF. The DNA for the CDR3 is TGTGCCAGCGGTAGCGTGGAGCAAGAGACCCAGTACTTC. Using reference TRBV2 and TRBJ2-5 for the parts outside the CDR3, the full variable domain is EPEVTQTPSHQVTQMGQEVILRCVPISNHLYFYWYRQILGQKVEFLVSFYNNEISEKSEIFDDQFSVERPDGSNFTLKIRSTKLEDSAMYFCASGSVEQETQYFGPGTRLLVL.

This clone has ten or more counts. Here the CDR3 DNA reads TGTGCCAGCAGCTTAGAAAGGACAGGGGGCGACTATGGCTACACCTTC. It specifies CASSLERTGGDYGYTF. The V gene is TRBV11-3, the J gene TRBJ1-2; TRBD1 agrees at 11 bases. The trim removed 0 bases at V and 3 bases at J, leaving 3 bases unmatched. Per germline, CDR1 SGHNT and CDR2 YENEEA. This CDR3 spans 16 amino acids.

The gene calls are TRBV19 and TRBJ2-3, with 8 bases fitting TRBD2. Germline-derived CDR1 and CDR2 are LNHDA and SQIVND (reference sequence). Losses at the gene ends were 8 bases for V and 5 bases for J; bases not matched to a gene: 0. The CDR3 consists of 11 residues. This CDR3 is CASRGGDTQYF. The CDR3, as DNA: TGTGCCAGTCGGGGGGGAGATACGCAGTATTTT.

J is TRBJ1-1 and V is TRBV5-1; the D gene is possibly TRBD1 (6 bases). Trimming took off 4 bases at V and 6 bases at J, with 13 bases between the two ends. This CDR3 spans 13 amino acids. The germline V gene has CDR1 SGHRS and CDR2 YFSETQ. The CDR3 sequence: CASSLGGPSEAFF. DNA for the CDR3: TGCGCCAGCAGCCTAGGGGGACCGTCTGAAGCTTTCTTT.

V is TRBV19 and J is TRBJ1-1; tentatively, D is TRBD1 (6 bases). This CDR3 spans 16 amino acids. Germline V lookup: CDR1 LNHDA, CDR2 SQIVND (reference sequence). Trimming took 6 bases from V and 2 from J, leaving 19 bases between them. The CDR3 here is CASSALVTGRNTEAFF. The CDR3 region has the DNA TGTGCCAGTAGCGCCCTCGTTACAGGGAGAAACACTGAAGCTTTCTTT.

This CDR3 is CASSLPQALSPLHF. The DNA for the CDR3 is TGTGCCAGCAGCTTACCTCAGGCCCTCTCACCCCTCCACTTT. This sequence joins TRBV5-5 and TRBJ1-6; D remains unclear. This CDR3 is built from 14 residues. From germline, CDR1 is SGHKS and CDR2 YYEKEE (reference sequence). V lost 2 bases and J lost 10, with 13 bases in between.